A selection of T cell receptor beta chains follows, all from one sample in a study of shared clonotypes between healthy human individuals. Clones were sequenced by immunoSEQ multiplex PCR, and TCRdb holds only the in-frame ones, with some missing. The sample has some 680,000 clones, about 80% seen once. Sequenced: memory CD4+ T cells sorted from blood. Every receptor here comes from a woman aged 30 to 39 in good health. The CDR3 runs from the conserved cysteine through the conserved F or W. A D gene is named only where the DNA matches it firmly. A row's size may be missing; if present it is once, few, many or a size class.

J | D | size | V | DNA | CDR3
TRBJ2-7 | TRBD2 | . | TRBV5-4 | TGTGCCAGCAGCTCCGGGACTAGCGGGAGTAGGGACTTCGAGCAGTACTTC | CASSSGTSGSRDFEQYF
TRBJ1-5 | . | . | TRBV28 | TGTGCCAGCAGAGGAGATCAGCCCCAGCATTTT | CASRGDQPQHF
TRBJ2-2 | . | . | TRBV29-1 | TGCAGCGTTGAAATGAATTCCAACACCGGGGAGCTGTTTTTT | CSVEMNSNTGELFF
TRBJ2-1 | TRBD1 | . | TRBV4-1 | TGCGCCAGCAGCCAACCCCGGGACAGGGGCAATGAGCAGTTCTTC | CASSQPRDRGNEQFF
TRBJ2-2 | TRBD2 | . | TRBV7-8 | TGTGCCAGCAGCTGGACCTCAGGCGGGAGGGTGGGGACCGGGGAGCTGTTTTTT | CASSWTSGGRVGTGELFF
TRBJ2-1 | TRBD2 | . | TRBV6-6 | TGTGCCAGCAGTCCCCAAGTAGCGGGAGTTATGAATGAGCAGTTCTTC | CASSPQVAGVMNEQFF
TRBJ2-7 | TRBD2 | . | TRBV6-5 | TGTGCCAGCAGTTACCGACTAGCGGGAGACTACGAGCAGTACTTC | CASSYRLAGDYEQYF
TRBJ2-7 | . | few | TRBV2 | TGTGCCAGCTCAGGGATCTACGAGCAGTACTTC | CASSGIYEQYF
TRBJ2-3 | . | . | TRBV6-5 | TGTGCCAGCAGGAGAGCGAGGGGCACAGATACGCAGTATTTT | CASRRARGTDTQYF
TRBJ2-7 | TRBD2 | . | TRBV19 | TGTGCCAGTAGTACCTTCGGACTAGCGGACTACGAGCAGTACTTC | CASSTFGLADYEQYF
TRBJ2-1 | . | . | TRBV15 | TGTGCCACCAGCAGAGATCTAGTAGATGAGCAGTTCTTC | CATSRDLVDEQFF
TRBJ2-4 | . | many | TRBV7-2 | TGTGCCAGCAGCTTAATTTATGGAGGGGTAAACATTCAGTACTTC | CASSLIYGGVNIQYF
TRBJ2-4 | . | few | TRBV2 | TGTGCCAGCAGTGAAGGGGAAACTCCACCAAACATTCAGTACTTC | CASSEGETPPNIQYF
TRBJ1-1 | . | . | TRBV18 | TGTGCCAGCTCACCACATGCACAGGGTGGGGGGACTGAAGCTTTCTTT | CASSPHAQGGGTEAFF
TRBJ1-4 | . | few | TRBV6-6 | TGTGCCGCAGGACGGGACCTGTATGAAAAACTGTTTTTT | CAAGRDLYEKLFF
TRBJ2-3 | . | . | TRBV18 | TGTGCCAGCTCACCATCGCGCCAGAGCACAGATACGCAGTATTTT | CASSPSRQSTDTQYF
TRBJ1-3 | . | . | TRBV19 | TGTGCCAGTACCTTGGACCCTTGGGGTACCATATATTTT | CASTLDPWGTIYF
TRBJ2-7 | TRBD1 | few | TRBV30 | TGTGCCGTAAGGGGGCAGGCGAGAGAGCAGTACTTC | CAVRGQAREQYF
TRBJ2-3 | . | . | TRBV11-2 | TGTGCCAGCAGCCGGCCTCAGTCGCCGCGTAGCACAGATACGCAGTATTTT | CASSRPQSPRSTDTQYF
TRBJ2-1 | TRBD2 | . | TRBV18 | TGTGCCAGCTTACCGGGACTAGCGGGAGTCTTAGATGAGCAGTTCTTC | CASLPGLAGVLDEQFF
TRBJ2-1 | . | once | TRBV5-8 | TGTGCCAGCAGCTTCTACTCGGGGATTTACAATGAGCAGTTCTTC | CASSFYSGIYNEQFF
TRBJ2-7 | TRBD1 | . | TRBV25-1 | TGTGCCAGCAGTGACTGGGCCATCGGACAGGGGAAGGGATACGAGCAGTACTTC | CASSDWAIGQGKGYEQYF
TRBJ1-2 | TRBD1 | few | TRBV2 | TGTGCCAGCAGTGAAGACAGGGGCGGCTACACCTTC | CASSEDRGGYTF
TRBJ1-1 | . | . | TRBV7-3 | TGTGCCAGCAGCTTTGTGCTGACCACTGAAGCTTTCTTT | CASSFVLTTEAFF
TRBJ1-1 | TRBD1 | . | TRBV6-5 | TGTGCCAGCAGTTACTGGGGACAGGGCACTGAAGCTTTCTTT | CASSYWGQGTEAFF
TRBJ2-7 | TRBD1 | . | TRBV4-1 | TGCGCCAGCAGCGGGTCCGGGACAGGGGGGAGCGAGCAGTACTTC | CASSGSGTGGSEQYF
TRBJ1-4 | . | few | TRBV28 | TGTGCCAGCCTCAGGGAGGGAACTAATGAAAAACTGTTTTTT | CASLREGTNEKLFF
TRBJ2-3 | TRBD2 | . | TRBV7-2 | TGTGCCAGCAGCCGCACCGGGAGGGTAGTCACAGATACGCAGTATTTT | CASSRTGRVVTDTQYF
TRBJ1-2 | . | . | TRBV20-1 | TGCAGTGCATCTGGGGGGTTGGGCTACACCTTC | CSASGGLGYTF
TRBJ2-5 | . | . | TRBV2 | TGTGCCAGCAGTCACGAGATAGGCGAGACCCAGTACTTC | CASSHEIGETQYF
TRBJ2-7 | . | . | TRBV21-1 | TGTGCCAGCAGGATTCACGGCGGGAGTAGGTACGAGCAGTACTTC | CASRIHGGSRYEQYF
TRBJ1-5 | . | . | TRBV2 | TGTGCCAGCAGTGAAGAGGGAGGTAAGGCTCGGCCCCAGCATTTT | CASSEEGGKARPQHF
TRBJ1-4 | . | . | TRBV30 | TGTGCCTGGAGTGTTACCAATGAAAAACTGTTTTTT | CAWSVTNEKLFF
TRBJ1-1 | . | . | TRBV10-3 | TGTGCCATCAGTCGACCGGACGGCTCTGAAGCTTTCTTT | CAISRPDGSEAFF
TRBJ2-1 | . | . | TRBV2 | TGTGCCAGCAGTCCCCCCGGCACCAGGACCATTAATGAGCAGTTCTTC | CASSPPGTRTINEQFF
TRBJ2-7 | . | . | TRBV7-2 | TGTGCCAGCAGCTTAGCAGGCAGCTACGAGCAGTACTTC | CASSLAGSYEQYF
TRBJ1-5 | TRBD1 | . | TRBV4-1 | TGCGCCAGCAGCCAACTCCGGGACAGATTTTCGCCCCAGCATTTT | CASSQLRDRFSPQHF
TRBJ2-2 | . | . | TRBV29-1 | TGCAGCGTTGAAGATTTTCTTGCCGGGGAGCTGTTTTTT | CSVEDFLAGELFF
TRBJ1-2 | . | . | TRBV10-3 | TGTGCCATCCTTCCTGGCGGCAGGGATAACTATGGCTACACCTTC | CAILPGGRDNYGYTF
TRBJ1-1 | . | . | TRBV27 | TGTGCCAGCAGTGCCCTAAAACTCAGGGCCCGTCGCACTGAAGCTTTCTTT | CASSALKLRARRTEAFF